These 16 T cell receptor beta chains originate from one sample sequenced in a study of human thymus T cells. Resections from corrective heart surgery provided thymus tissue. Profiling relied on immunoSEQ multiplex PCR, and the TCRdb table lists in-frame clones only, not all of them. The sample holds 75,000 to 90,000 clones, nearly 98% seen once. The material sequenced was thymus tissue. The receptor set was obtained from a boy less than two years old with a congenital heart defect but otherwise immunologically healthy.

J is TRBJ1-1 and V is TRBV5-1; the D gene is possibly TRBD1 (5 bases). Germline CDR1 is SGHRS and CDR2 is YFSETQ. The CDR3 length is 14 residues. V shed 4 bases and J shed 5 bases, with 15 bases lying between them. This CDR3 reads CASSPPGGGTEAFF. CDR3 nucleotides: TGCGCCAGCAGCCCCCCGGGGGGGGGAACTGAAGCTTTCTTT.

The chain uses TRBV25-1 and TRBJ2-1, with D maybe TRBD2 (6 bases). Germline V lookup: CDR1 MGHDK, CDR2 SYGVNS. This CDR3 contains 15 residues. The V and J ends lost 5 bases and 7 bases respectively, with 18 bases between them. CDR3 residues: CASSFTSLFSNEQFF. The CDR3 DNA follows: TGTGCCAGCAGTTTTACTAGCCTATTTAGTAATGAGCAGTTCTTC.

This rearrangement joins TRBV28 to TRBJ1-5; no definite D call. From germline, CDR1 is MDHEN and CDR2 SYDVKM. The CDR3 sequence is 15 residues long. V dropped 7 bases and J dropped 6 bases, with 19 bases sitting between them. The CDR3 loop reads CASTRPTGGSQPQHF. As DNA, the CDR3 is TGTGCCAGCACAAGACCGACCGGTGGGAGTCAGCCCCAGCATTTT.

The chain joins TRBV5-1 to TRBJ2-7, with unresolved D. Per germline, CDR1 SGHRS and CDR2 YFSETQ. This CDR3 is built from 15 residues. The germline V and J ends were trimmed by 4 bases and 0 bases, with 14 bases remaining between them. This chain's CDR3 is CASSPLQACSYEQYF. The CDR3 nucleotides are TGCGCCAGCAGCCCCCTCCAGGCGTGCTCCTACGAGCAGTACTTC. The variable domain in full, completed from reference TRBV5-1 and TRBJ2-7, reads KAGVTQTPRYLIKTRGQQVTLSCSPISGHRSVSWYQQTPGQGLQFLFEYFSETQRNKGNFPGRFSGRQFSNSRSEMNVSTLELGDSALYLCASSPLQACSYEQYFGPGTRLTVT.

This chain links TRBV5-1 with TRBJ2-7; no reliable D call. Germline-derived CDR1 and CDR2 are SGHRS and YFSETQ. Trimming removed 3 bases at V and 4 bases at J, with 20 bases between. The CDR3 spans 16 residues. CDR3 sequence reads: CASSSKGQIGPYEQYF. The CDR3 DNA follows: TGCGCCAGCAGCTCAAAGGGCCAGATTGGACCTTACGAGCAGTACTTC.

This chain links TRBV9 with TRBJ2-1; unclear D gene. The V end was cut by 0 bases, the J end by 6 bases, with 13 bases between. The CDR3 is 15 residues long. Germline V lookup: CDR1 SGDLS, CDR2 YYNGEE. The CDR3 is CASSVVVAPLNEQFF. CDR3 coding DNA: TGTGCCAGCAGCGTAGTGGTCGCACCCCTCAATGAGCAGTTCTTC.

The rearrangement uses TRBV7-9 and TRBJ2-1, with 15 bases lining up with TRBD2. The CDR3 covers 19 residues. Trimming cost V 5 bases and J 0 bases; bases outside gene matches: 8. Per germline, CDR1 SEHNR and CDR2 FQNEAQ (reference sequence). The CDR3 region has the DNA TGTGCCAGCAGCGCTCCGGGACTAGCGGGAGGCAACTCCTACAATGAGCAGTTCTTC. Protein product: CASSAPGLAGGNSYNEQFF.

The chain is built from TRBV2 and TRBJ1-5; TRBD1 might be the D (5 bases). Trimming cost V 3 bases and J 0 bases, with 24 bases left between them. The CDR3 totals 20 residues. CDR1 and CDR2 from the germline V gene are SNHLY and FYNNEI. In DNA form, the CDR3 reads TGTGCCAGCAGTGACGACCGCCGGGGCCCCCCTTTATATAGCAATCAGCCCCAGCATTTT. This translates into CASSDDRRGPPLYSNQPQHF.

V and J are TRBV18 and TRBJ2-2; D might be TRBD2 (5 bases). CDR1 is KGHSH and CDR2 is LQKENI in the germline V gene. The CDR3 extends over 14 amino acids. Trimming stripped 4 bases from V and 6 bases from J, with 12 bases between. The CDR3 DNA sequence: TGTGCCAGCTCACTCATACTAGAATCCGGGGAGCTGTTTTTT. Translated, it gives CASSLILESGELFF.

The chain joins TRBV18 to TRBJ2-6; D remains ambiguous. Trimming shortened V by 4 bases and J by 2 bases, and 6 bases separated the two germline ends. Germline V CDR1 and CDR2: KGHSH, LQKENI. The CDR3 consists of 14 residues. The chain's CDR3 is CASSQETGANVLTF. CDR3 sequence (DNA): TGTGCCAGCTCACAGGAAACTGGGGCCAACGTCCTGACTTTC.

The table lists this clone with a count of one. This chain links TRBV6-5 with TRBJ2-5; 9 bases match TRBD2. The CDR3 totals 15 residues. Germline-derived CDR1 and CDR2 are MNHEY and SVGAGI. J lost 5 bases, V lost 7 bases, and 11 bases had no gene match. CDR3 sequence reads: CASTPKREEAETQYF. CDR3 in DNA: TGTGCCAGCACCCCTAAGCGGGAGGAGGCGGAGACCCAGTACTTC.

The chain links TRBV5-1 to TRBJ2-7; the match to TRBD2 covers 9 bases. Germline V gene lookup returns CDR1 SGHRS and CDR2 YFSETQ. Unmatched junction bases numbered 14, after V lost 4 bases and J lost 0 bases. There are 18 residues in the CDR3. Here the CDR3 DNA reads TGCGCCAGCAGCCCCCGGTCGGGACTAGCAGCTTACTCCTACGAGCAGTACTTC. It translates to CASSPRSGLAAYSYEQYF.

The chain links TRBV6-1 to TRBJ1-5, with 9 bases aligning to TRBD1. Germline V CDR1 and CDR2: MNHNS, SASEGT. This CDR3 contains 18 residues. Trimming removed 1 base from V and 2 bases from J; junction bases left unmatched: 9. CDR3 coding DNA: TGTGCCAGCAGTGAAGGGGTCTACAGGGGGCGACGCAATCAGCCCCAGCATTTT. Protein product: CASSEGVYRGRRNQPQHF.

This chain links TRBV18 with TRBJ2-7; a weak D match, TRBD1 (5 bases). The CDR3 runs 13 residues. Deletions cut 4 bases from V and 2 bases from J, with 9 bases between. Germline V gives CDR1 KGHSH, CDR2 LQKENI. For the CDR3, the DNA is TGTGCCAGCTCACGAACAGGTACCTACGAGCAGTACTTC. Translation: CASSRTGTYEQYF. Full variable domain (outside the CDR3, taken from reference TRBV18 and TRBJ2-7): NAGVMQNPRHLVRRRGQEARLRCSPMKGHSHVYWYRQLPEEGLKFMVYLQKENIIDESGMPKERFSAEFPKEGPSILRIQQVVRGDSAAYFCASSRTGTYEQYFGPGTRLTVT.

V is TRBV28 and J is TRBJ1-1, with D maybe TRBD1 (6 bases). Germline V CDR1 and CDR2: MDHEN, SYDVKM. Trimming removed 3 bases from V and 0 bases from J, with 11 bases in between. CDR3 length: 15 residues. In DNA, the CDR3 is TGTGCCAGCAGTTTGGGTGGGGGGCTGAACACTGAAGCTTTCTTT. Translating gives CASSLGGGLNTEAFF.

The chain is built from TRBV10-3 and TRBJ1-2; 7 bases are shared with TRBD1. Germline trimming cut 6 bases from V and 8 bases from J; bases unmatched to any gene: 18. This CDR3 spans 16 amino acids. In germline, CDR1 is ENHRY, CDR2 SYGVKD. CDR3: CAISPSTGRLLWGYTF. In nucleotides, the CDR3 is TGTGCCATCAGCCCGTCGACAGGGAGACTTTTATGGGGCTACACCTTC.